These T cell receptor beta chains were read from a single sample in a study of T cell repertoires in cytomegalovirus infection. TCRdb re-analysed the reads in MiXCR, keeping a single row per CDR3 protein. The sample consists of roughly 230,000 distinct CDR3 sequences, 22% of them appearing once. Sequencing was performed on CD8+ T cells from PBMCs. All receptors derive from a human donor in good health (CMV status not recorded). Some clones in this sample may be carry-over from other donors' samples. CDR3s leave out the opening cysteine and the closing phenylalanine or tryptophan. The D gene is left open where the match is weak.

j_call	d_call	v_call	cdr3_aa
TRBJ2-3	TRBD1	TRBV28	ASRFWTGSTDTQY
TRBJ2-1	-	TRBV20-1	SARDQRGYNEQF
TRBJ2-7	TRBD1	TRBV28	ASSFLGSGGYEQY
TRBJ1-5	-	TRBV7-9	ASSPPGDNQPQH
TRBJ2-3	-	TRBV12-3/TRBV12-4	ASREGVTDTQY
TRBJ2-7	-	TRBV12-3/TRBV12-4	ASSLTFYEQY
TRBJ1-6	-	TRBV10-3	AISEDRYNSPLH
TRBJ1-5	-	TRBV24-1	ATSTGPNQPQH
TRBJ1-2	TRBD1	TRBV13	ASSYLRTGENYGYT
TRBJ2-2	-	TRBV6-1	ASREMIGGTGELF
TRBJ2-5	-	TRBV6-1	ASKSGKETQY
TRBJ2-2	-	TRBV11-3	ASSPCRGAGAGELF
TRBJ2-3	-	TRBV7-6	ASRKGPEADTQY
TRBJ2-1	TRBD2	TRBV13	ASSPGTSGGPYSEQF